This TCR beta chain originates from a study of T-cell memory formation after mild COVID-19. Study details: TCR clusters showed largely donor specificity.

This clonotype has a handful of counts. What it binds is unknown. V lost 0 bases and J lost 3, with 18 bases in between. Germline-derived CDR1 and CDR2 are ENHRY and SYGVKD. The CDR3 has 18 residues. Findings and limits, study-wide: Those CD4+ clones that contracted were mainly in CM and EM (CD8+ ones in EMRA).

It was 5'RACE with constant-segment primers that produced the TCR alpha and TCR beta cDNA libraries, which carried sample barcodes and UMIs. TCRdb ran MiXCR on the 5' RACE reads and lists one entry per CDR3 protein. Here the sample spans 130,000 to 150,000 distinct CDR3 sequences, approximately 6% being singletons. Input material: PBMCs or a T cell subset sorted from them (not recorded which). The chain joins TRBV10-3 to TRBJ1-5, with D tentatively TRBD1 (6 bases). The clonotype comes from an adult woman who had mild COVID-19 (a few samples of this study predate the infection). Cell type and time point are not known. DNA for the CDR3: TGTGCCATCAGTGAGTCGAAGGGTCGCAGGGGAGACAATCAGCCCCAGCATTTT. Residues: CAISESKGRRGDNQPQHF.